The source of this TCR beta chain is a study of response to subunit inactivated influenza vaccine. Germline V gene sequence: CDR1 SGHKS, CDR2 YYEKEE (reference sequence). This CDR3 region has 15 residues. Trimming shortened V by 5 bases and J by 0 bases, and 11 bases separated the two germline ends. MiXCR was run by TCRdb on the RT-PCR reads, yielding one entry per CDR3 protein. This sample has hundreds of thousands of distinct CDR3 sequences, with roughly 9.7% found just once. Ten or more counts support this clonotype. The chain carries TRBV5-5 and TRBJ1-4, with D perhaps TRBD1 (5 bases). This TCR was sampled from a man aged 50-59 years who received an inactivated influenza vaccine. The specimen comprised PBMCs from blood, sampled 40 to 50 days after vaccination. CDR3 sequence reads: CASSRDRSTNEKLFF. For the CDR3, the DNA is TGTGCCAGCAGTCGAGACAGATCAACTAATGAAAAACTGTTTTTT.